The 12 T cell receptor beta chains below were found in one sample sequenced in a study of shared clonotypes between healthy human individuals. Naive CD8 cells lacked CD45RO, underwent positive selection for CCR7 and left out terminally differentiated effector memory CD45RA+ cells. Some clones are missing from TCRdb's copy, which holds only in-frame ones; the method was immunoSEQ multiplex PCR. Found here are around 2.1 million clones, about 93% of them singletons; the top ten hold 1.5% to 2%. Sample: naive CD8+ T cells from PBMCs. The receptors shown here come from a man aged 18 to 30 in good health. Some clones in this sample may be carry-over from other donors' samples.

CDR3 protein: CASSFFDRGGFYGYTF. CDR3 sequence (DNA): TGTGCCAGCAGTTTTTTTGACAGGGGAGGATTCTATGGCTACACCTTC. The genes are TRBV5-5 and TRBJ1-2, with TRBD1 matching over 8 bases. The V and J ends lost 5 bases and 4 bases, in that order; junction bases with no gene match: 13. The CDR3 is made up of 16 amino acids. Germline V gene sequence: CDR1 SGHKS, CDR2 YYEKEE (reference sequence).

V and J are TRBV9 and TRBJ2-4; 7 nucleotides line up with TRBD1. The CDR3 has 16 residues. The ends lost 4 bases at V and 0 bases at J; junction bases unmatched: 7. Germline V gives CDR1 SGDLS, CDR2 YYNGEE. The CDR3 is CASSNPQGLAKNIQYF. In nucleotides, the CDR3 is TGTGCCAGCAGCAACCCACAGGGGTTAGCCAAAAACATTCAGTACTTC.

V usage is TRBV10-3 and J usage is TRBJ1-6, with D uncertain. The CDR3 length is 15 residues. The germline CDR1 and CDR2 sequences are ENHRY and SYGVKD. V was cut by 2 bases and J by 4 bases, with 9 bases left in between. The CDR3 DNA reads TGTGCCATCAGTGAGGTGTTGGGGTATAATTCACCCCTCCACTTT. Its protein product is CAISEVLGYNSPLHF.

The chain employs TRBV6-1 and TRBJ2-1; weak D call: TRBD1 (6 bases). CDR3 size: 12 residues. V was clipped by 6 bases and J by 14 bases, with 17 bases between them. From germline, CDR1 is MNHNS and CDR2 SASEGT. The CDR3 region has the DNA TGTGCCAGCAGCGCCCGGGACAAACCCAAGTTCTTC. Translation gives CASSARDKPKFF.

The rearrangement links TRBV19 to TRBJ1-1, with 12 bases identical to TRBD1. The junction had 9 bases not matched to a gene; V was cut back by 5 bases and J by 8 bases. The CDR3 has 15 amino acids. Germline assignment: CDR1 LNHDA and CDR2 SQIVND (reference sequence). CDR3 protein: CASSLTGTGGREAFF. DNA for the CDR3: TGTGCCAGTAGTTTGACCGGGACAGGGGGCCGGGAAGCTTTCTTT.

The chain carries TRBV4-1 and TRBJ1-1; a possible D gene is TRBD1 (5 bases). CDR3 length: 15 amino acids. CDR1 is MGHRA, CDR2 YSYEKL, per germline. V dropped 0 bases and J dropped 3 bases, with 11 bases sitting between them. The DNA for the CDR3 is TGCGCCAGCAGCCAAGATAGGGACTGGTACACTGAAGCTTTCTTT. Translated, it gives CASSQDRDWYTEAFF.

The chain links TRBV14 to TRBJ2-7; D ambiguous. V lost 4 bases, J lost 6 bases, and 13 bases lay in between. CDR1 is SGHDN and CDR2 is FVKESK in the germline V gene. The CDR3 has 13 residues. This chain's CDR3 is CASSPAGFGEQYF. In nucleotides, the CDR3 is TGTGCCAGCAGCCCCGCCGGTTTTGGCGAGCAGTACTTC.

The chain combines TRBV29-1 with TRBJ2-5; 9 positions match TRBD2. The CDR3 spans 14 residues. The V gene end was trimmed by 3 bases and the J gene end by 1 base; junction bases not matched to a gene: 3. Germline assignment: CDR1 SQVTM and CDR2 ANQGSEA. CDR3 in amino acids: CSVDLREGQETQYF. The DNA of the CDR3 is TGCAGCGTTGATTTGCGGGAGGGCCAAGAGACCCAGTACTTC.

V is TRBV19 and J is TRBJ2-2; possibly TRBD1 for D (7 bases). CDR1 and CDR2 from the germline V gene are LNHDA and SQIVND (reference sequence). Trimming pared 3 bases from V and 5 bases from J, leaving 16 bases between. The CDR3 loop spans 16 amino acids. The DNA of the CDR3 is TGTGCCAGTAGTATCCCGGAGGGGGCGTGGACCGGGGAGCTGTTTTTT. It encodes CASSIPEGAWTGELFF.

The CDR3 loop is CASSQGLARYNEQFF. CDR3 bases: TGCGCCAGCAGCCAAGGACTAGCGAGATACAATGAGCAGTTCTTC. This chain joins TRBV4-3 and TRBJ2-1, with TRBD2 identical over 8 bases. CDR1 and CDR2 from the germline V gene are LGHNA and YSLEER. CDR3 size: 15 residues. V was clipped by 1 base and J by 4 bases; unmatched bases: 3.

In the case of this clone: Other DNA sequences of this sample code for an identical CDR3. The gene calls are TRBV28 and TRBJ2-7, with 7 positions matching TRBD1. With V trimmed by 8 bases and J by 4 bases, 8 bases remained unmatched. This CDR3 has 13 amino acids. Germline CDR1 MDHEN, CDR2 SYDVKM. The CDR3 coding sequence is TGTGCCAGCCGAAGGCAGGGGGAATACGAGCAGTACTTC. Protein sequence: CASRRQGEYEQYF. Full variable domain (rest looked up from reference TRBV28 and TRBJ2-7): DVKVTQSSRYLVKRTGEKVFLECVQDMDHENMFWYRQDPGLGLRLIYFSYDVKMKEKGDIPEGYSVSREKKERFSLILESASTNQTSMYLCASRRQGEYEQYFGPGTRLTVT.

Note on this clone: Since a much larger clone is just one base distant, this may be a read error. The chain links TRBV5-5 to TRBJ2-7; TRBD2 aligns across 10 bases. The CDR3 loop spans 17 amino acids. Germline CDR1 is SGHKS and CDR2 is YYEKEE (reference sequence). The CDR3 is CASSLGLAGGPSYGQYF. The DNA for the CDR3 is TGTGCCAGCAGCTTGGGCTTAGCGGGAGGCCCCTCCTACGGGCAGTACTTC.